Sequencing of this TCR beta chain was carried out in a study of CD8 T cells in Susac syndrome. About 0.5 to 1 ug RNA was reverse transcribed with random hexamers. Each CDR3 protein gets one entry after TCRdb re-called the immunoSEQ multiplex PCR reads with MiXCR. The repertoire holds hundreds of thousands of distinct CDR3 sequences, with 92% as singletons. The sequence derives from a human donor with multiple sclerosis. Sequenced sample: CD8+ T cells from PBMCs.

CDR3 region: CASSLERGAEAFF. The CDR3 coding sequence is TGTGCCAGCAGCTTGGAGCGGGGGGCTGAAGCTTTCTTT. The chain joins TRBV5-6 to TRBJ1-1; the D gene is possibly TRBD1 (5 bases). Trimming stripped 0 bases from V and 6 bases from J, with 9 bases between. The CDR3 covers 13 residues. Germline V lookup: CDR1 SGHDT, CDR2 YYEEEE.